This T cell receptor (beta chain) was identified in a study of Graves' ophthalmopathy and Graves' hyperthyroidism. On the study more broadly: No ophthalmopathy within 18 months of follow-up signified stable hyperthyroidism. Study-level points and caveats: At about 69% sensitivity and about 72% specificity, the model predicted progression of the ophthalmopathy.

RNA transcripts were the template, and TCR beta CDR3 regions were amplified from them. Second-round multiplex PCR came after first-round RT-PCR with HTBI primers. TCRdb passed the multiplex PCR reads through MiXCR, listing each CDR3 protein once. Of some 1.1 million distinct CDR3 sequences in the sample, about 35% were seen once. Aged 18 to 65, hyperthyroidism patients had new diagnoses of under 2 months' duration. Researchers turned away patients with other autoimmune diseases, uncontrolled infections, pregnancy or lactation. This clonotype came up many times. Its antigen is not known. This TCR derives from an adult man with Graves' hyperthyroidism. Sample: peripheral blood or thyroid tissue (not recorded which).

CDR3 nucleotide sequence: TGTGCCAGCAGTGAAATACGGGCGAATTCACCCCTCCACTTT. This codes for CASSEIRANSPLHF. The chain is built from TRBV6-1 and TRBJ1-6; D gene unclear. Trimming took off 2 bases at V and 7 bases at J, with 9 bases between the two ends. The CDR3 runs to 14 residues. Germline V gene lookup returns CDR1 MNHNS and CDR2 SASEGT.